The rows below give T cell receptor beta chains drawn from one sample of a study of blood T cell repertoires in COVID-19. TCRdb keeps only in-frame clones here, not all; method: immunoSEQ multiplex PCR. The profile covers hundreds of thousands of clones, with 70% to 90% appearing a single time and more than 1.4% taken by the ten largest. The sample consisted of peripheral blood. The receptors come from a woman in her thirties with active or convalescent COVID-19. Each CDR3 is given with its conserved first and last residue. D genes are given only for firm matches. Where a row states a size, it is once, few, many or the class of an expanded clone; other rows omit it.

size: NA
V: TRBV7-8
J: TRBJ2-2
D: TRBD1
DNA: TGTGCCAGCAGTCCCGGGACAGTCACCGGGGAGCTGTTTTTT
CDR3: CASSPGTVTGELFF

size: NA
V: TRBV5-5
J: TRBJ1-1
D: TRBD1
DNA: TGTGCCAGCAGTTCTAAAACAGGGGGTGGAACTGAAGCTTTCTTT
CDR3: CASSSKTGGGTEAFF

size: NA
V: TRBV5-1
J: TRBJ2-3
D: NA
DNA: TGCGCCAGCAGCTTGGCCGGAGATACGCAGTATTTT
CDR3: CASSLAGDTQYF

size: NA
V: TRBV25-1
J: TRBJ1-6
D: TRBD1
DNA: TGTGCCAGCAGTGAATACAAGACAGGGTCCGATTCACCCCTCCACTTT
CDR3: CASSEYKTGSDSPLHF

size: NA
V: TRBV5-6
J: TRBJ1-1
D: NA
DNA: TGTGCCAGCAGCTTCGTCAGCGGAATGAACACTGAAGCTTTCTTT
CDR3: CASSFVSGMNTEAFF

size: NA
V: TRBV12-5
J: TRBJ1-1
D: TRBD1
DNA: TGTGCTAGTGGTTTGGGGCAGGGGGGTTGGGAAGCTTTCTTT
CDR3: CASGLGQGGWEAFF

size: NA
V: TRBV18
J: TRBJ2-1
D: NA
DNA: TGTGCCAGCTCATTGGAGGGTTCCTACAATGAGCAGTTCTTC
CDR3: CASSLEGSYNEQFF

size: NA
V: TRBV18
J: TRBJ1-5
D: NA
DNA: TGTGCCAGCTCACCGGTCGGAGAGGATCAGCCCCAGCATTTT
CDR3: CASSPVGEDQPQHF

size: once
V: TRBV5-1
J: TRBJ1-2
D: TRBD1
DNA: TGCGCCAGCAGTTATCGGGACAGGGAAAGGGGCTACACCTTC
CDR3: CASSYRDRERGYTF

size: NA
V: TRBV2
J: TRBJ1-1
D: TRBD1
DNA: TGTGCCAGCAGTACTTCCGGGACAGGGGGCACTGAAGCTTTCTTT
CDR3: CASSTSGTGGTEAFF

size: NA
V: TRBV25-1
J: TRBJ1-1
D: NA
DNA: TGTGCCAGCAGTGACCCCGGCAGGCGTGAAGCTTTCTTT
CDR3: CASSDPGRREAFF